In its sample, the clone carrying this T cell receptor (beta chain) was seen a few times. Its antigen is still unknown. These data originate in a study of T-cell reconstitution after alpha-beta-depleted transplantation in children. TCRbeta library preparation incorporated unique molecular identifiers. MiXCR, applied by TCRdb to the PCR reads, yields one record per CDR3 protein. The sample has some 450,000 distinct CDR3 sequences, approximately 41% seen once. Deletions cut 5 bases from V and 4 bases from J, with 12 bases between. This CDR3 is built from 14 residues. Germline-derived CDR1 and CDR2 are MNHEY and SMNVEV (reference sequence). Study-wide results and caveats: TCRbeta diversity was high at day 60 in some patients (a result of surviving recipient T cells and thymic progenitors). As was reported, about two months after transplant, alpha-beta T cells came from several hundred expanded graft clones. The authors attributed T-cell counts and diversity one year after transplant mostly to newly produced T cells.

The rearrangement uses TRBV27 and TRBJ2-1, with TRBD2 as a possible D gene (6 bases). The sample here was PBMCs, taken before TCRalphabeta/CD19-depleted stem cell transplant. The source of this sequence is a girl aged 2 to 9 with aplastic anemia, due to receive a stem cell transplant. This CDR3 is CASSPSGLYNEQFF. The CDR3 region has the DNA TGTGCCAGCAGTCCCTCGGGACTTTACAATGAGCAGTTCTTC.